Reported below is one T cell receptor beta chain. Its antigen target is currently unknown. The input lacks base qualities; no much larger clone sits a single base away. The CDR3 measures 14 amino acids from cysteine to phenylalanine. Only the CDR3 portion is preserved as DNA: 42 bases, with reading frame beginning at the first base. Taken from the germline V gene, the CDR1 and CDR2 loops are KGHSH and LQKENI. The junction shows trimming of 3 bases on V and 0 bases on J, plus 9 bases between the germline ends. Per the publication, the time point label means: baseline before first vaccination. The vaccinee samples were drawn from two UK trials, COV001 and COV002, one of which was a single-blind randomized controlled phase 2/3 trial testing AZD1222 (ChAdOx1 nCoV-19) in healthy adults. Trial participant PBMC samples were collected at day 0 and day 28 after the second dose for TCRbeta chain sequencing.

The data derive from a study of T cell responses to AZD1222 COVID-19 vaccine (dated by TCRdb to about 2021). With regard to the full study: AZD1222 recipients whose second dose came at about 4 weeks and those whose second dose came at about 12 weeks were combined into one group, since spike-specific TCR depth and breadth did not differ between the two schedules. A total of more than 230 trial participants underwent TCR sequencing, of whom around 200 received two doses of AZD1222 and about 25 received two doses of the MenACWY control vaccine. Trial participants were enrolled by age into 18-55, 56-69 and 70-plus year subgroups, with about 150, 28 and 57 TCR-sequenced participants respectively. What the study reported, not specific to this receptor: Participants were mostly white British, with more females than males. The authors suggested clonal diversity may have been underestimated. In the small 56-69-year group, the increase in depth fell short of significance, most likely because of low power. Nearly half of unique spike-specific TCRs reportedly recognized epitopes outside regions mutated in the B.1.351 and B.1.1.7 variants. After two AZD1222 doses, spike-specific TCR breadth and depth were significantly higher than at day 0 and than in MenACWY recipients. Because no day 14 peak-response samples were available, the repertoires could be characterized only after the peak T cell response. Vaccine-associated CD4 TCRs spanned the whole spike protein, with dominant responses in regions 160-218 and 743-854. Conclusions about previously exposed vaccinees were limited because only five to seven AZD1222 recipients were SARS-CoV-2 seropositive at baseline.

The CDR3 regions of human TCRbeta chains were analyzed by immunosequencing. Under the source paper's analysis protocol: Repertoire TCRs were matched against a reference library of SARS-CoV-2-specific TCRs generated with the MIRA antigen-specificity platform. Breadth was defined as the fraction of unique TCRs that were SARS-CoV-2-associated, and depth was defined as the fraction of total T cells that were SARS-CoV-2-associated. Using the MIRA data, every spike-specific TCR was mapped to the spike region that the TCR reacted to and assigned to either a CD4 or a CD8 class. Log10-transformed breadth and depth values were compared by one-way ANOVA with Sidak's multiple comparisons tests. TCRdb carries this immuneACCESS record with in-frame sequences only. Its versions omit some clonotypes, under half of them owing to an unresolved V gene in the studies checked, with the rest unexplained. That table supplies the V and J calls and clone size; D and trimming were determined from the DNA. In all, the sample holds 130,000 to 150,000 clones, and around 89% of those were seen once. The ten largest clones add up to about 14% of the sample.

This specimen was peripheral blood, taken on day 0 of AZD1222 vaccination. This TCR came from an adult in good health. Recombination joined TRBV18 with TRBJ2-7; TRBD1 is a possible D gene, resting on 6 matching bases. The base sequence is TGTGCCAGCTCACCCCCGGACAGCTCCTACGAGCAGTACTTC. This is translated as CASSPPDSSYEQYF.